This TCR beta chain was recorded in a study of shared clonotypes between healthy human individuals. Study-wide points: Four donors had about 5% of their naive CD4 clonotypes in common.

Several immunoSEQ plates held equal portions of the genomic DNA taken from each subset. As handled by the study authors: Junction-only immunoSEQ data arrived without quality scores, meaning filtering differed. Clones were read by immunoSEQ multiplex PCR, and TCRdb kept only the in-frame ones, dropping some. V, J and clone size reflect that table, while D and trimming were determined from the DNA. The sample has about 1.4 million clones, roughly 96% seen once. Subsets obtained from CD4+ cells comprised CD45RA+ naive and CD45RA-negative memory cells. Worth noting for this clone: As yet, its antigen is unknown.

V was pared by 11 bases and J by 3 bases, with 4 bases of the junction left unmatched. Germline V gene lookup returns CDR1 MNHNY and CDR2 SVGAGI (reference sequence). This CDR3 is 11 amino acids long. This chain links TRBV6-6 with TRBJ2-7; 7 nucleotides align to TRBD1. Sample: naive CD4+ T cells sorted from blood. Subset denoted: CD45RA+ positively selected. The clonotype comes from a man in his thirties or forties in good health. The CDR3 here is CAGGQIYEQYF. In DNA, the CDR3 is TGTGCCGGGGGACAGATCTACGAGCAGTACTTC.